This TCR beta chain was observed in a study of shared clonotypes between healthy human individuals. Study as a whole: A couple of female and three male donors aged 18 to 49 were enrolled.

In the study's own analysis: ImmunoSEQ gave junction-only sequences without quality scores, so filtering differed. Assay: immunoSEQ multiplex PCR; the TCRdb copy retains only in-frame clones and omits some. The V and J calls and clone size come from that table; D and trimming were worked out from the DNA. This sample yields about 530,000 clones, of which 75% to 80% are seen a single time; under 15% belongs to the top ten. Sequencing was carried out using PBMCs. This TCR derives from a woman aged 40-49 years in good health. Some clones in this sample may be carry-over from other donors' samples.

In nucleotides, the CDR3 is TGTGCCAGCAGTCCCCGGGACAGGGGGACCTATGGCTACACCTTC. It specifies CASSPRDRGTYGYTF. The chain uses TRBV28 and TRBJ1-2, with TRBD1 matching over 11 bases. There are 15 residues in the CDR3. Germline V gene lookup returns CDR1 MDHEN and CDR2 SYDVKM. Trimming cost V 5 bases and J 4 bases; bases outside gene matches: 6.